The clone carrying this T cell receptor beta chain has just a few counts. As the sequencing template, cDNA was produced by extracting RNA and reverse transcribing it. Data came from immunoSEQ multiplex PCR; TCRdb stores just in-frame clones and leaves some out. Among roughly 220,000 clones listed, roughly 66% were seen once. This specimen belongs to a study of CD8+ T cells in alopecia areata. As to treatment: oral pan-JAK inhibitor, 5-10 mg twice daily. V dropped 6 bases and J dropped 10 bases, with 7 bases sitting between them. CDR1 and CDR2 from the germline V gene are WSHSY and SAAADI. The CDR3 totals 10 residues.

The clonotype comes from a human donor with alopecia areata. Sequenced material: CD4+ T cells sorted from blood, taken at week 44, from a patient treated with tofacitinib. The V gene is TRBV10-2, the J gene TRBJ2-1, with no clear D. The CDR3 sequence is CASRDAEQFF. The CDR3 DNA is TGCGCCAGCAGGGACGCCGAGCAGTTCTTC.